The 9 T cell receptor beta chains presented below share a single source sample, sequenced in a study of blood T cell repertoires in COVID-19. The repertoire was sequenced with immunoSEQ multiplex PCR; TCRdb's copy has only in-frame clones and lacks some. The table records 95,000 to 150,000 clones, 88% of them present only once. Specimen: peripheral blood. These receptors were taken from a woman aged 50 to 65 with active or convalescent COVID-19.

The V call is TRBV5-8, the J call TRBJ2-2; perhaps TRBD2 as D (6 bases). The CDR3 covers 15 residues. Trimming stripped 4 bases from V and 4 bases from J, with 14 bases between. Germline V gene data show CDR1 as SGHTS and CDR2 as YDEGEE. The DNA for the CDR3 is TGTGCCAGCAGCCCGGGGGACCGAACCACCGGGGAGCTGTTTTTT. Amino acids: CASSPGDRTTGELFF.

This clone has just a few counts. The chain employs TRBV7-2 and TRBJ2-7; 8 positions match TRBD1. This CDR3 spans 16 amino acids. CDR1 is SGHTA and CDR2 is FQGNSA in the germline V gene. Losses at the gene ends were 3 bases for V and 4 bases for J; bases not matched to a gene: 11. CDR3 nucleotide sequence: TGTGCCAGCAGCTTGGTCGGGACAGGCTCTTCTTACGAGCAGTACTTC. Encoded protein: CASSLVGTGSSYEQYF.

The chain uses TRBV28 and TRBJ2-2; 7 nucleotides match TRBD2. The CDR3 runs to 15 residues. V shed 0 bases and J 4 bases; nucleotides not matched to a gene: 2. Germline CDR1 is MDHEN and CDR2 is SYDVKM. CDR3 residues: CASSLWLAVTGELFF. The CDR3 DNA follows: TGTGCCAGCAGTTTATGGCTAGCGGTCACCGGGGAGCTGTTTTTT.

The chain has TRBV21-1 and TRBJ1-6; no check of the table's D call, TRBD1, against the DNA was made. TRBV21-1 is tagged as a pseudogene. The CDR3 is made up of 16 amino acids. CDR3 coding DNA: TGTGCCAGCAGCAAAGGAACAGGGTACGATAATTCACCCCTCCACTTT. Its translation is CASSKGTGYDNSPLHF.

This chain links TRBV9 with TRBJ1-4, with TRBD1 as a possible D gene (6 bases). From germline, CDR1 is SGDLS and CDR2 YYNGEE. The CDR3 runs to 13 residues. Trimming removed 3 bases from V and 3 bases from J, with 6 bases in between. CDR3 sequence: CASSGQANEKLFF. The CDR3 DNA reads as TGTGCCAGCAGCGGACAGGCTAATGAAAAACTGTTTTTT.

J is TRBJ2-3 and V is TRBV29-1; 7 nucleotides match TRBD2. The CDR3 extends over 13 amino acids. The germline CDR1 and CDR2 sequences are SQVTM and ANQGSEA. The trim removed 1 base at V and 7 bases at J, leaving 5 bases unmatched. CDR3: CSVEVAGAYTQYF. DNA of the CDR3: TGCAGCGTTGAAGTTGCGGGAGCTTATACGCAGTATTTT.

The rearrangement uses TRBV30 and TRBJ2-1; D is ambiguous. The length of the CDR3 is 12 residues. Germline V gene data show CDR1 as GTSNPN and CDR2 as SVGIG (reference sequence). V was trimmed by 5 bases and J by 6 bases, leaving 11 bases between them. The CDR3 DNA reads as TGTGCCTGGGCTCCCTACTCCAATGAGCAGTTCTTC. Residues: CAWAPYSNEQFF.

Only a few counts were recorded for this clone. This chain uses TRBV9 with TRBJ1-4; D possibly corresponds to TRBD1 (5 bases). CDR3 length: 17 residues. Germline CDR1 reads SGDLS; CDR2 reads YYNGEE. V was clipped by 0 bases and J by 3 bases, with 15 bases between them. The CDR3 reads CASSVGVRDSPNEKLFF. The CDR3 nucleotides read TGTGCCAGCAGCGTAGGGGTGCGAGACAGCCCTAATGAAAAACTGTTTTTT.

The J gene is TRBJ1-3, the V gene TRBV30, with no clear D. The CDR3 contains 12 residues. Trimming stripped 3 bases from V and 4 bases from J, with 7 bases between. The germline CDR1 and CDR2 sequences are GTSNPN and SVGIG (reference sequence). The chain's CDR3 is CAWRGLGNTIYF. In DNA form, the CDR3 reads TGTGCCTGGAGGGGCCTCGGAAACACCATATATTTT.